Below, one TCR beta chain is given with its context. What it binds is not known. A read error is possible here, since a much larger clone lies one base away. These data originate in a study of identical twins. Study-wide results and caveats: There were fewer insertions in abundant cord blood beta clonotypes, but memory repertoires showed no such pattern. Zero-insertion analyses could be partly confounded by invariant MAIT and iNKT cells. It was cross-sectional statistical analysis, not following the same donors, that the conclusions relied on.

It was template switching that added a universal primer site, and there were unique molecular identifiers on the cDNA. TCRdb passed the 5' RACE reads through MiXCR, listing each CDR3 protein once. This table has 1.5 million or so distinct CDR3 sequences, 32% appearing once. Germline V CDR1 and CDR2: SQVTM, ANQGSEA. The CDR3 extends over 17 amino acids. The V gene lost 6 bases and the J gene lost 11 bases, with 34 bases spanning the gap. The clonotype comes from a newborn girl in good health. The material sequenced was cord blood. J is TRBJ2-5 and V is TRBV29-1; the D gene is possibly TRBD1 (5 bases). The CDR3 DNA reads as TGCAGCGTCATGTTAACTTCCAGGGCACAAACAAACAATGAGCAGTACTTC. Translated: CSVMLTSRAQTNNEQYF.